Presented here are 10 T cell receptor beta chains from one specimen sequenced in a study of Graves' ophthalmopathy and Graves' hyperthyroidism. As the template, RNA transcripts were used to amplify TCR beta CDR3 regions. HTBI primers were used in a first-round RT-PCR, which preceded a second-round multiplex PCR. TCRdb reprocessed the multiplex PCR reads with MiXCR, giving one entry per CDR3 protein. The sample consists of 600,000 to 700,000 distinct CDR3 sequences, 35% to 50% of them appearing once. Sample: peripheral blood. The receptor set was obtained from an adult man with Graves' ophthalmopathy.

This chain uses TRBV12-3 or TRBV12-4 with TRBJ2-2; D is undetermined. The V and J ends lost 3 bases and 1 base respectively, with 9 bases between them. CDR3 length equals 15 residues. The CDR3 coding sequence is TGTGCCAGCAGTTTTCGGTGGGTGAACACCGGGGAGCTGTTTTTT. Its translation: CASSFRWVNTGELFF.

To note about this clonotype: One end of the junction does not line up with germline, which may come from a read error. CDR3 amino acids: CARSLEGSNYGYTF. Written as DNA, the CDR3 is TGTGCCCGCAGCTTGGAAGGGTCAAACTATGGCTACACCTTC. The chain combines TRBV7-9 with TRBJ1-2; no clear D. CDR1 is SEHNR and CDR2 is FQNEAQ in the germline V gene (reference sequence). This CDR3 contains 14 residues.

This clonotype was counted many times. This chain connects TRBV14 to TRBJ1-3, with a possible D match to TRBD1 (6 bases). V dropped 7 bases and J dropped 0 bases, with 10 bases sitting between them. The length of the CDR3 is 14 residues. CDR1 and CDR2 from the germline V gene are SGHDN and FVKESK. The CDR3 DNA reads as TGTGCCAGCAAGCAGGGGAGCTCTGGAAACACCATATATTTT. Translated, it gives CASKQGSSGNTIYF.

The J gene is TRBJ1-2, the V gene TRBV19, with TRBD1 matching over 9 bases. The CDR3 length is 13 residues. Unmatched junction bases numbered 4, after V lost 3 bases and J lost 8 bases. Germline V lookup: CDR1 LNHDA, CDR2 SQIVND (reference sequence). CDR3 in DNA: TGTGCCAGTAGTATCGGGACAGGGAGCGGCTACACCTTC. Protein sequence: CASSIGTGSGYTF.

This clonotype has more than one count but fewer than ten. V is TRBV27 and J is TRBJ2-7; D remains unclear. Per germline, CDR1 MNHEY and CDR2 SMNVEV (reference sequence). This CDR3 has 12 amino acids. Trimming shortened V by 6 bases and J by 3 bases, and 9 bases separated the two germline ends. The CDR3 protein is CASSKNFYEQYF. The CDR3 DNA reads as TGTGCCAGCAGCAAGAATTTCTACGAGCAGTACTTC.

In its sample, this clonotype was seen many times. The chain links TRBV12-3 or TRBV12-4 to TRBJ2-7; 8 bases align to TRBD2. Trimming cost V 3 bases and J 13 bases; bases outside gene matches: 14. The CDR3 is 14 residues long. Here the CDR3 DNA reads TGTGCCAGCAGTTTGGCTGCGGGGGGTCCTGGTAAATACTTC. Encoded protein: CASSLAAGGPGKYF.

The chain couples TRBV19 to TRBJ1-2; 7 bases are shared with TRBD1. CDR1 and CDR2 (germline): LNHDA, SQIVND (reference sequence). The trim removed 9 bases at V and 0 bases at J, leaving 13 bases unmatched. The length of the CDR3 is 16 residues. The CDR3 sequence: CASSPPSDRTNYGYTF. CDR3 sequence (DNA): TGTGCCAGCTCACCACCGTCGGACAGGACTAACTATGGCTACACCTTC. Full variable domain (rest looked up from reference TRBV19 and TRBJ1-2): DGGITQSPKYLFRKEGQNVTLSCEQNLNHDAMYWYRQDPGQGLRLIYYSQIVNDFQKGDIAEGYSVSREKKESFPLTVTSAQKNPTAFYLCASSPPSDRTNYGYTFGSGTRLTVV.

V usage is TRBV12-3 or TRBV12-4 and J usage is TRBJ2-7; 8 nucleotides line up with TRBD1. This CDR3 is 15 amino acids long. The ends lost 6 bases at V and 6 bases at J; junction bases unmatched: 13. The CDR3 nucleotides read TGTGCCAGCAGACCGCCGGGACAGGTAATGGGCGAGCAGTACTTC. Its translation: CASRPPGQVMGEQYF.

Concerning this clonotype itself: A read error is possible here, since a much larger clone lies one base away. J is TRBJ1-1 and V is TRBV11-1; D possibly corresponds to TRBD1 (5 bases). Per germline, CDR1 SGHAT and CDR2 FQDESV (reference sequence). This CDR3 is built from 14 residues. CDR3 protein: CANSLVIGDTEAFF. In DNA, the CDR3 is TGTGCCAACAGCTTAGTAATAGGGGACACTGAAGCTTTCTTT.

The chain employs TRBV19 and TRBJ1-2, with D unresolved. The germline CDR1 and CDR2 sequences are LNHDA and SQIVND (reference sequence). CDR3 length: 15 residues. Between the trimmed V and J ends, which lost 1 base and 3 bases, there was a span of 12 bases. The CDR3 DNA is TGTGCCAGTAGTATAGGGCCGGCAGGAGACTATGGCTACACCTTC. Translated: CASSIGPAGDYGYTF.